This TCR beta chain was recovered during a study of blood T cell repertoires in COVID-19. Overall study context: Sources were T cells, B-cell-depleted T cells, or PBMCs; the material itself was cDNA or gDNA.

Using immunoSEQ multiplex PCR, the repertoire was profiled, and TCRdb retains in-frame clones only, with some absent. The data hold 150,000 to 200,000 clones, with 85% observed a single time. This CDR3 region has 17 residues. Per germline, CDR1 KGHSH and CDR2 LQKENI. V shed 4 bases and J 8 bases; nucleotides not matched to a gene: 14. Sample: peripheral blood. This clonotype was sampled from a human donor with acute or convalescent COVID-19. The donor label of this sample is uncertain. The chain combines TRBV18 with TRBJ1-2; 12 nucleotides match TRBD1. The chain's CDR3 is CASSLNRRDRGRDGYTF. In nucleotides, the CDR3 is TGTGCCAGCTCACTTAACCGCCGGGACAGGGGGCGCGACGGCTACACCTTC.